This T cell receptor beta chain was documented in a study of beta chain features in type 1 diabetes. Overall study findings and caveats: In comparison with healthy donors, patients had naive, central memory and Treg TCRB repertoires that appeared more similar. When Type 1 diabetes patients were examined, their TCRB CDR3s proved moderately but significantly shorter in all four CD4+ subsets.

In regard to this clone: What it recognizes is unknown.

Sequencing targeted expressed TCRB transcripts, as all isolated RNA had been reverse transcribed. TCRdb keeps only in-frame clones here, not all; method: immunoSEQ multiplex PCR. The sample lists fewer than 350,000 clones, approximately 16% occurring once. The CDR3 covers 16 residues. The V gene lost 5 bases and the J gene lost 0 bases, with 14 bases spanning the gap. CDR1 is SGDLS, CDR2 YYNGEE, per germline. The specimen sequenced was naive CD4+ T cells from blood. The receptor comes from a man aged 18-30 years with type 1 diabetes. The rearrangement uses TRBV9 and TRBJ2-2; D not resolved. CDR3 DNA sequence: TGTGCCAGCAGTGACTCCGGCAGCGCGAACACCGGGGAGCTGTTTTTT. Translating gives CASSDSGSANTGELFF. The full variable domain, with the rest looked up from reference TRBV9 and TRBJ2-2, is DSGVTQTPKHLITATGQRVTLRCSPRSGDLSVYWYQQSLDQGLQFLIQYYNGEERAKGNILERFSAQQFPDLHSELNLSSLELGDSALYFCASSDSGSANTGELFFGEGSRLTVL.